Here is one TCR beta chain with its context. What it recognizes is unknown. The sample is drawn from a study of cytomegalovirus exposure and HLA in healthy donors. Overall study results and limits: Rates of TCR association differed by HLA locus in a later analysis, with DRB1 highest and HLA-C lowest.

Germline V gene data show CDR1 as PRHDT and CDR2 as FYEKMQ (reference sequence). Trimming at V came to 4 bases and at J to 3 bases, leaving 9 bases not matched to a gene. CDR3 length: 17 residues. 13 Jbeta primers and 60 Vbeta primers were used for the PCR. The assay was immunoSEQ multiplex PCR, and TCRdb's table has in-frame clones only and misses some. Its table records some 21,000 clones. Sequenced material: PBMCs. This chain uses TRBV13 with TRBJ2-3; 11 bases agree with TRBD2. This clonotype originated in a man aged 55 to 70 in good health and CMV-seropositive. The CDR3 sequence is CASSSPPGLAVTDTQYF. In nucleotides, the CDR3 is TGTGCCAGCAGCTCCCCGCCGGGACTAGCGGTTACAGATACGCAGTATTTT. The full variable domain, in which reference TRBV13 and TRBJ2-3 provide the parts outside the CDR3, is AAGVIQSPRHLIKEKRETATLKCYPIPRHDTVYWYQQGPGQDPQFLISFYEKMQSDKGSIPDRFSAQQFSDYHSELNMSSLELGDSALYFCASSSPPGLAVTDTQYFGPGTRLTVL.